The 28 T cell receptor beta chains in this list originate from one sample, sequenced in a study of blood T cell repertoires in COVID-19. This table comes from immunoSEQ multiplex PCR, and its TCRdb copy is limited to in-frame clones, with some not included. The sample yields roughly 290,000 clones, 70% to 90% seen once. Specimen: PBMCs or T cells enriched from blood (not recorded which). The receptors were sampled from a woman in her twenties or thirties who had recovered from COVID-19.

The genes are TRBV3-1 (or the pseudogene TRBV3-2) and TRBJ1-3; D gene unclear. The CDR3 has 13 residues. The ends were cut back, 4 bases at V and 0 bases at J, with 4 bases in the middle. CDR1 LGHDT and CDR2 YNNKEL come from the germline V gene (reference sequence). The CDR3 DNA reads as TGTGCCAGCAGCCCAGGCTCTGGAAACACCATATATTTT. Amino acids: CASSPGSGNTIYF.

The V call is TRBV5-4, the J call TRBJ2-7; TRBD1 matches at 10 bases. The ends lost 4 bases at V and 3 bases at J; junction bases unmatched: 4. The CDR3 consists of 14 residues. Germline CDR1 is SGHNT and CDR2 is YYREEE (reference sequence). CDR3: CASSRTGGVYEQYF. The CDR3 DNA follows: TGTGCCAGCAGCAGGACAGGGGGAGTCTACGAGCAGTACTTC.

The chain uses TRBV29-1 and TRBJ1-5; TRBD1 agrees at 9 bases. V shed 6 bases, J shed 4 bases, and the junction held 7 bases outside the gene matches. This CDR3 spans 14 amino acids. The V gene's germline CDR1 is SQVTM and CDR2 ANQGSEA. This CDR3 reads CSVADRGRNQPQHF. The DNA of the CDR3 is TGCAGCGTGGCGGACAGGGGACGAAATCAGCCCCAGCATTTT.

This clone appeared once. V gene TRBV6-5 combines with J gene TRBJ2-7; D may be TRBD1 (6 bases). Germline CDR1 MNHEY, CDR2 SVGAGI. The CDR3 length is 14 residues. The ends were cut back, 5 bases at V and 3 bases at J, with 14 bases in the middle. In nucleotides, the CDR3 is TGTGCCAGCAGTCCCGGGACATCCATCTACGAGCAGTACTTC. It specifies CASSPGTSIYEQYF.

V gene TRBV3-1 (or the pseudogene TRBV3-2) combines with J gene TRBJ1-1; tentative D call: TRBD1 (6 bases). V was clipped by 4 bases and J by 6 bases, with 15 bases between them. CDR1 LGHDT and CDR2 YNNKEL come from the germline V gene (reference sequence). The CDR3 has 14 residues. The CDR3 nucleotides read TGTGCCAGCAGCCGATGGAGGACAGTAGCTGAAGCTTTCTTT. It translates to CASSRWRTVAEAFF.

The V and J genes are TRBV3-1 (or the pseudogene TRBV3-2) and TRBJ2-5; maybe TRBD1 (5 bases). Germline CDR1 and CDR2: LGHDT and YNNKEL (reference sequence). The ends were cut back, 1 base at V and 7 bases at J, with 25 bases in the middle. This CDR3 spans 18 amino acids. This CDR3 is CASSQVRRDSFFLVTQYF. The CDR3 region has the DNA TGTGCCAGCAGCCAAGTCCGTCGAGACAGTTTTTTTTTGGTGACCCAGTACTTC.

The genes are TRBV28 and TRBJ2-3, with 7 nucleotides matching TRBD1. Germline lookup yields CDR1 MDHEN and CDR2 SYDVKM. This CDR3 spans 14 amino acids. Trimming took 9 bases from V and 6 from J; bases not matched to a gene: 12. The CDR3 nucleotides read TGTGCCAGTACTCCTCCCGGACAGGCGGATACGCAGTATTTT. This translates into CASTPPGQADTQYF.

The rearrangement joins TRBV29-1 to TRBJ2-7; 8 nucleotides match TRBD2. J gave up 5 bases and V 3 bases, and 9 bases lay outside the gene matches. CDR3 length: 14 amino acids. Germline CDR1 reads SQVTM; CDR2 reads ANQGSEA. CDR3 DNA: TGCAGCGTTGAGGGCGACGGGGGGGCAGACGAGCAGTACTTC. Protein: CSVEGDGGADEQYF.

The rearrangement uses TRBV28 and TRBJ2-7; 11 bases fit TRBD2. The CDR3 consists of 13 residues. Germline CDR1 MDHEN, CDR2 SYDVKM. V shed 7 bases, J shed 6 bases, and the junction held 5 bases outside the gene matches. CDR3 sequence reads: CASKLAGVSEQYF. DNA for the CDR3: TGTGCCAGCAAACTAGCGGGAGTGAGCGAGCAGTACTTC.

The DNA of the CDR3 is TGTGCCAGCAGGACAGTTCAAAATCAGCCCCAGCATTTT. Translated, it gives CASRTVQNQPQHF. The rearrangement links TRBV6-5 to TRBJ1-5, with D possibly TRBD1 on 5 matching bases. V was pared by 6 bases and J by 4 bases, with 10 bases between. Per the germline V gene, CDR1 is MNHEY and CDR2 is SVGAGI. This CDR3 is built from 13 residues.

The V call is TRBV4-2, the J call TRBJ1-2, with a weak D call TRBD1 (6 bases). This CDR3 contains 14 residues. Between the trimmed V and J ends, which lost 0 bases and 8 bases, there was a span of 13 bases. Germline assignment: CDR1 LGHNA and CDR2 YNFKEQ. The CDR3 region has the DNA TGTGCCAGCAGCCAAGAGGGAACAGGGAGAGGCTACACCTTC. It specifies CASSQEGTGRGYTF.

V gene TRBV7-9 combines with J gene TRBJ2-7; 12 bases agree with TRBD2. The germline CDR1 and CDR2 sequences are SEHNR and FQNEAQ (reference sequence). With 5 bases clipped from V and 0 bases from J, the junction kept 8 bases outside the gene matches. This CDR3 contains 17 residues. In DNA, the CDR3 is TGTGCCAGCAGCCGTCGACTAGCGGGGGTGAGCTCCTACGAGCAGTACTTC. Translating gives CASSRRLAGVSSYEQYF. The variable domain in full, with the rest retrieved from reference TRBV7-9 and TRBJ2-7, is DTGVSQNPRHKITKRGQNVTFRCDPISEHNRLYWYRQTLGQGPEFLTYFQNEAQLEKSRLLSDRFSAERPKGSFSTLEIQRTEQGDSAMYLCASSRRLAGVSSYEQYFGPGTRLTVT.

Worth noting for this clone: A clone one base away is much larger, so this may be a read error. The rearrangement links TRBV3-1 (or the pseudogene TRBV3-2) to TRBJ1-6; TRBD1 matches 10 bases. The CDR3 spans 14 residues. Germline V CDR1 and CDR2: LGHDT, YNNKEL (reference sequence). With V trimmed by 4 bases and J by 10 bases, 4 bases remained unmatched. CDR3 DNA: TGTGCCAGCAGCCCCGGGACAGGGGTCTCACCCCTCCACTTT. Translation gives CASSPGTGVSPLHF.

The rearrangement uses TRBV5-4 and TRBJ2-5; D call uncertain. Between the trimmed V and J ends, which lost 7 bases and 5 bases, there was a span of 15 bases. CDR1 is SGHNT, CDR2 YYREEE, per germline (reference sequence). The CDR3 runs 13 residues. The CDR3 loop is CASGTEDRETQYF. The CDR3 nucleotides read TGTGCCAGCGGAACAGAAGATCGGGAGACCCAGTACTTC.

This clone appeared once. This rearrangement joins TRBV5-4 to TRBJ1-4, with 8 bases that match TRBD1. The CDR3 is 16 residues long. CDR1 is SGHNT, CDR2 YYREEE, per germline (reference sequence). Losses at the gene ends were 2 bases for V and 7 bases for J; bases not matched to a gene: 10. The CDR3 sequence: CASSFGQGQGGEKLFF. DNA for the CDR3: TGTGCCAGCAGCTTCGGACAGGGCCAGGGTGGTGAAAAACTGTTTTTT.

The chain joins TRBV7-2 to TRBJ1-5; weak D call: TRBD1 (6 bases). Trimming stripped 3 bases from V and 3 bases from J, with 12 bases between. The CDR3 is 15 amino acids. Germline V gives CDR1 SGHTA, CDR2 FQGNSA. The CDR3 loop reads CASSLSQGYNQPQHF. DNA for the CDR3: TGTGCCAGCAGCTTGAGCCAGGGGTACAATCAGCCCCAGCATTTT.

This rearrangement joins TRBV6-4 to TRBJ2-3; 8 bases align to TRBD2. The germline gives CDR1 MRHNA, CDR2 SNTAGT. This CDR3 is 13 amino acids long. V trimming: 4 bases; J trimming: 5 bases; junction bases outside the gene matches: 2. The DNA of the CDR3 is TGTGCCAGCAGTGTGACTAGCGAAGATACGCAGTATTTT. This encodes CASSVTSEDTQYF.

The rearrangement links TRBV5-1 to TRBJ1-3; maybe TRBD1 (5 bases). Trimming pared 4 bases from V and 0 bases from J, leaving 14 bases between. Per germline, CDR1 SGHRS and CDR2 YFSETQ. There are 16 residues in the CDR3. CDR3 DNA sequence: TGCGCCAGCAGCCTCCTTGACAGTAGCTCTGGAAACACCATATATTTT. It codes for CASSLLDSSSGNTIYF.

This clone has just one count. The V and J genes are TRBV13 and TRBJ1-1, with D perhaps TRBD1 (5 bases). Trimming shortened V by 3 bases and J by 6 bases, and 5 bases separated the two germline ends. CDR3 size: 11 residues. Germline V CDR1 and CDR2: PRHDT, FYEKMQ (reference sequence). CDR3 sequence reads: CASSLGPEAFF. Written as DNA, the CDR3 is TGTGCCAGCAGCTTGGGGCCTGAAGCTTTCTTT.

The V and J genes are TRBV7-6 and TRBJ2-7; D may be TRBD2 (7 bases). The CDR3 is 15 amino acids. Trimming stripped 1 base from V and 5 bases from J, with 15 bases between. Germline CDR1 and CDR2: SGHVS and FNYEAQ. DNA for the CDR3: TGTGCCAGCAGCTTAGGAGGGGGGGCAATCCACGAGCAGTACTTC. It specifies CASSLGGGAIHEQYF.

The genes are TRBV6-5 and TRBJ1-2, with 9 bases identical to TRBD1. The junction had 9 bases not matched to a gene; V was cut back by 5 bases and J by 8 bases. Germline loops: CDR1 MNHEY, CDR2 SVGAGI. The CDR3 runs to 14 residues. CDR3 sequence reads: CASSRSQGAGGYTF. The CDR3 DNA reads TGTGCCAGCAGTAGGTCACAGGGGGCCGGGGGCTACACCTTC.

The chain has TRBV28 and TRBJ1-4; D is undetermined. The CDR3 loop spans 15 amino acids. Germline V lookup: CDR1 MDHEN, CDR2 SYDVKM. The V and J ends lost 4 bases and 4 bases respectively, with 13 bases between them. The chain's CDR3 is CASSSPGRGNEKLFF. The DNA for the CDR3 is TGTGCCAGCAGTTCCCCCGGACGGGGTAATGAAAAACTGTTTTTT.

The CDR3 DNA sequence: TGCGCCAGCAGCACCGGGGGAGTATTTAACTATGGCTACACCTTC. Residues: CASSTGGVFNYGYTF. This sequence joins TRBV5-1 and TRBJ1-2, with D maybe TRBD1 (5 bases). With 4 bases removed from V and 1 base from J, the gap between germline ends came to 14 bases. The CDR3 contains 15 residues. Germline V gene lookup returns CDR1 SGHRS and CDR2 YFSETQ. Looking up the rest from reference TRBV5-1 and TRBJ1-2 gives the full variable domain: KAGVTQTPRYLIKTRGQQVTLSCSPISGHRSVSWYQQTPGQGLQFLFEYFSETQRNKGNFPGRFSGRQFSNSRSEMNVSTLELGDSALYLCASSTGGVFNYGYTFGSGTRLTVV.

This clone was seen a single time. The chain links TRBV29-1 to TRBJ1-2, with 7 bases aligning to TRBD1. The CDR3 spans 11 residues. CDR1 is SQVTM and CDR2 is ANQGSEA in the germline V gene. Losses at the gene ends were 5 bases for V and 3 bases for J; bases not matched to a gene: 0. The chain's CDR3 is CSVTGDYGYTF. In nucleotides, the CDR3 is TGCAGCGTTACAGGGGACTATGGCTACACCTTC.

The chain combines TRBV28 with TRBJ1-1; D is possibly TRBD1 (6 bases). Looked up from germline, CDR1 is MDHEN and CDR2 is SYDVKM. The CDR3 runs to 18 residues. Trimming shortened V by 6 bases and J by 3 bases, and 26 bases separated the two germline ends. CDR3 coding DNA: TGTGCCAGCAGCGTTGATTTACCGGGGGAAGGGGGGGACACTGAAGCTTTCTTT. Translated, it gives CASSVDLPGEGGDTEAFF.

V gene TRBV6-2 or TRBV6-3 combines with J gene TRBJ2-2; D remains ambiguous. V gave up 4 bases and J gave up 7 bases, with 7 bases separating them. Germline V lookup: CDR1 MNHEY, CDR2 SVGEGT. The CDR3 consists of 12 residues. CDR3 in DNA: TGTGCCAGCAGTTTCCTAAACGGGGAGCTGTTTTTT. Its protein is CASSFLNGELFF.

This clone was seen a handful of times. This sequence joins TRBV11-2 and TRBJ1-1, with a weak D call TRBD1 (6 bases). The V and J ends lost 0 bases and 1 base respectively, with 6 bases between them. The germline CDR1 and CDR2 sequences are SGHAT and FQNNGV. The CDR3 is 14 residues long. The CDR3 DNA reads TGTGCCAGCAGCTTAGAGACAGGGAACACTGAAGCTTTCTTT. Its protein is CASSLETGNTEAFF.

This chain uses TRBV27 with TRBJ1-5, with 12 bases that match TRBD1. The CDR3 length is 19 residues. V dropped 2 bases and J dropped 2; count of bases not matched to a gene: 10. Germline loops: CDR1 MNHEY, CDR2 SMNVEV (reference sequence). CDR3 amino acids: CASSLGAGQGASGNQPQHF. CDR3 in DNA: TGTGCCAGCAGTTTAGGGGCGGGACAGGGGGCTTCGGGCAATCAGCCCCAGCATTTT.